This T cell receptor (beta chain) comes out of a study of radiation and T cells in renal cell carcinoma. Findings and limits, study-wide: From baseline, blood top tumor clonotypes peaked at 2 weeks post-radiation.

Remarks on this clone: Its cognate antigen is unknown.

The assay was immunoSEQ multiplex PCR, and TCRdb's table has in-frame clones only and misses some. The data show some 100,000 clones, with over 75% seen just once and around 6.3% held by the top ten. Germline CDR1 is SNHLY and CDR2 is FYNNEI. CDR3 length: 14 residues. The ends were cut back, 5 bases at V and 7 bases at J, with 14 bases in the middle. Time point here: baseline pretreatment blood. Treatment meaning: 15 Gy SBRT to primary tumor, nephrectomy 4 weeks later. The patient's renal cell carcinoma had clear cell pathology. The sequences come from blood, collected from a patient whose treatment included radiotherapy and nephrectomy. The chain has TRBV2 and TRBJ1-4; the D is unclear. The TCR comes from a man aged 60-69 years with renal cell carcinoma. The CDR3 DNA reads as TGTGCCAGCAGTACCGGTGGTTCTAGTGAAAAACTGTTTTTT. Translated, it gives CASSTGGSSEKLFF. The whole variable domain, remainder taken from reference TRBV2 and TRBJ1-4, is EPEVTQTPSHQVTQMGQEVILRCVPISNHLYFYWYRQILGQKVEFLVSFYNNEISEKSEIFDDQFSVERPDGSNFTLKIRSTKLEDSAMYFCASSTGGSSEKLFFGSGTQLSVL.